This T cell receptor beta chain derives from a study of human T cells and chemical hapten exposure. One entry per CDR3 protein, called by TCRdb with MiXCR from the RACE reads. Of hundreds of thousands of distinct CDR3 sequences listed, about 6.3% were seen once; the top ten hold about 5.6%. Documented time point: patch test 2, 6 weeks after DPC sensitization. Noted treatment: therapeutic diphenylcyclopropenone sensitization with weekly scalp DPC. Sequenced here: whole blood, sampled in connection with sensitization to the hapten diphenylcyclopropenone (DPC). This receptor was taken from a woman in her late teens or twenties with alopecia areata. Some clones in this sample may be carry-over from other donors' samples.

The CDR3 loop is CASSEALGGAYNEQFF. The CDR3 region has the DNA TGTGCCAGCAGTGAAGCGCTCGGGGGGGCCTACAATGAGCAGTTCTTC. The V call is TRBV6-1, the J call TRBJ2-1; 8 positions agree with TRBD2. Trimming cost V 0 bases and J 2 bases; bases outside gene matches: 3. The CDR3 is 16 amino acids. Germline CDR1 reads MNHNS; CDR2 reads SASEGT.